The 15 T cell receptor beta chains below come from one sample, sequenced in a study of T-cell memory formation after mild COVID-19. TCRdb re-derived calls from the 5' RACE reads in MiXCR, one entry per CDR3 protein. The sample has about 560,000 distinct CDR3 sequences; about 22% are singletons. Sequencing was carried out using PBMCs or a T cell subset sorted from them (not recorded which). Receptor source: an adult woman who had mild COVID-19 (a few samples of this study predate the infection). Cell type and time point are not known.

The rearrangement joins TRBV5-4 to TRBJ1-1; no firm D call. Trimming removed 2 bases at V and 1 base at J, with 12 bases between. Germline V lookup: CDR1 SGHNT, CDR2 YYREEE (reference sequence). The CDR3 is 15 amino acids. CDR3 sequence reads: CASSFLGPTNTEAFF. The CDR3 nucleotides are TGTGCCAGCAGCTTTCTGGGCCCAACGAACACTGAAGCTTTCTTT.

This clonotype was counted a few times. The chain carries TRBV11-3 and TRBJ2-5, with 8 positions matching TRBD2. Looked up from germline, CDR1 is SGHNT and CDR2 is YENEEA. CDR3 length equals 13 residues. Trimming took 7 bases from V and 5 from J; bases not matched to a gene: 6. The CDR3 protein is CASTGGRDETQYF. Written as DNA, the CDR3 is TGTGCCAGCACGGGGGGGCGGGATGAGACCCAGTACTTC.

This clonotype was detected ten times or more. The chain uses TRBV4-2 and TRBJ2-7, with TRBD1 matching over 8 bases. CDR3 length: 15 residues. Germline CDR1 reads LGHNA; CDR2 reads YNFKEQ. The J segment lost 4 bases and the V segment lost 0 bases, leaving 5 bases of the junction unmatched. The CDR3 DNA follows: TGTGCCAGCAGCCAAGAGGAACGGACAGGGTACGAGCAGTACTTC. Translating gives CASSQEERTGYEQYF.

This chain joins TRBV7-3 and TRBJ2-3; 8 bases are a match to TRBD2. Unmatched junction bases numbered 14, after V lost 4 bases and J lost 5 bases. The CDR3 is 17 residues long. The germline CDR1 and CDR2 sequences are SGHTA and FQGTGA. CDR3 loop: CASSYGREREGQDTQYF. The CDR3, as DNA: TGTGCCAGCAGCTACGGGAGGGAACGGGAGGGCCAAGATACGCAGTATTTT. Using reference TRBV7-3 and TRBJ2-3 for the parts outside the CDR3, the full variable domain is GAGVSQTPSNKVTEKGKYVELRCDPISGHTALYWYRQSLGQGPEFLIYFQGTGAADDSGLPNDRFFAVRPEGSVSTLKIQRTERGDSAVYLCASSYGREREGQDTQYFGPGTRLTVL.

CDR3 coding DNA: TGTGCCAGCAGCTTAGCGGACAGAACTTACACTGAAGCTTTCTTT. Protein sequence: CASSLADRTYTEAFF. The chain uses TRBV7-8 and TRBJ1-1, with D perhaps matching TRBD1 (6 bases). This CDR3 spans 15 amino acids. Germline CDR1 SGHVS, CDR2 FQNEAQ. Deletions cut 0 bases from V and 3 bases from J, with 11 bases between.

The chain combines TRBV11-3 with TRBJ2-5; 7 bases match TRBD1. Looked up from germline, CDR1 is SGHNT and CDR2 is YENEEA. V dropped 1 base and J dropped 7; count of bases not matched to a gene: 9. The CDR3 totals 15 residues. The DNA of the CDR3 is TGTGCCAGCAGCTTAGTAGGGGGCGGAGGAGGGACCCAGTACTTC. Translating it yields CASSLVGGGGGTQYF. The variable domain in full, completed from reference TRBV11-3 and TRBJ2-5, reads EAGVVQSPRYKIIEKKQPVAFWCNPISGHNTLYWYLQNLGQGPELLIRYENEEAVDDSQLPKDRFSAERLKGVDSTLKIQPAELGDSAVYLCASSLVGGGGGTQYFGPGTRLLVL.

V gene TRBV27 combines with J gene TRBJ2-1; TRBD2 matches at 7 bases. This CDR3 region has 15 residues. The junction had 6 bases not matched to a gene; V was cut back by 5 bases and J by 2 bases. CDR1 MNHEY and CDR2 SMNVEV come from the germline V gene (reference sequence). CDR3 protein: CASSTILATYNEQFF. The CDR3 nucleotides read TGTGCCAGCAGTACCATACTAGCGACCTACAATGAGCAGTTCTTC.

The table lists this clonotype with a few counts. The chain combines TRBV18 with TRBJ1-5; D is unclear. The CDR3 has 13 amino acids. The V end lost 3 bases, the J end lost 6 bases, and 9 bases lay between the germline ends. Per the germline V gene, CDR1 is KGHSH and CDR2 is LQKENI. The DNA for the CDR3 is TGTGCCAGCTCACCCCCAGGCCCTCAGCCCCAGCATTTT. Amino acid sequence: CASSPPGPQPQHF. Using reference TRBV18 and TRBJ1-5 for the parts outside the CDR3, the full variable domain is NAGVMQNPRHLVRRRGQEARLRCSPMKGHSHVYWYRQLPEEGLKFMVYLQKENIIDESGMPKERFSAEFPKEGPSILRIQQVVRGDSAAYFCASSPPGPQPQHFGDGTRLSIL.

V and J are TRBV6-2 or TRBV6-3 and TRBJ2-6, with 8 nucleotides matching TRBD2. Germline CDR1 MNHEY, CDR2 SVGEGT. The CDR3 is 17 amino acids. V lost 5 bases to trimming and J lost 3 bases; unmatched junction nucleotides: 9. The DNA of the CDR3 is TGTGCCAGCAGTCCTACATACCTAGCGGGTGGGGCCAACGTCCTGACTTTC. Translated: CASSPTYLAGGANVLTF.

This clonotype was picked up a small number of times. The rearrangement links TRBV4-2 to TRBJ2-7; 13 bases align to TRBD2. Unmatched junction bases numbered 6, after V lost 5 bases and J lost 5 bases. The CDR3 extends over 15 amino acids. The germline CDR1 and CDR2 sequences are LGHNA and YNFKEQ. In nucleotides, the CDR3 is TGTGCCAGCAGCTTGGGACTAGCGGGGTCTCACGAGCAGTACTTC. The encoded protein is CASSLGLAGSHEQYF.

This clonotype turned up a few times. J is TRBJ2-1 and V is TRBV3-1, with 9 bases fitting TRBD1. V shed 3 bases, J shed 8 bases, and the junction held 5 bases outside the gene matches. CDR3 length: 14 residues. CDR1 LGHDT and CDR2 YNNKEL come from the germline V gene (reference sequence). The CDR3 sequence is CASSQRTGVDEQFF. The CDR3 nucleotides read TGTGCCAGCAGCCAGCGGACAGGGGTGGATGAGCAGTTCTTC.

This clonotype was picked up many times. The chain carries TRBV7-2 and TRBJ1-2; D gene uncertain. V shed 0 bases and J shed 5 bases, with 10 bases lying between them. Germline V gives CDR1 SGHTA, CDR2 FQGNSA. The CDR3 loop spans 14 amino acids. CDR3 bases: TGTGCCAGCAGCTTAGCCAATGGGCGGTATGGCTACACCTTC. Translating it yields CASSLANGRYGYTF.

J is TRBJ2-7 and V is TRBV7-2, with TRBD2 matching 10 bases. Germline assignment: CDR1 SGHTA and CDR2 FQGNSA. The CDR3 contains 17 residues. V lost 2 bases, J lost 2 bases, and 9 bases stayed unmatched. The CDR3 DNA follows: TGTGCCAGCAGCTTACTCCCCTCTAGCGGGAGTACCTACGAGCAGTACTTC. Protein sequence: CASSLLPSSGSTYEQYF.

The CDR3 region is CASSPIGLTSGNEQFF. As DNA, the CDR3 is TGTGCCAGCAGCCCAATTGGACTAACATCGGGTAATGAGCAGTTCTTC. The chain employs TRBV7-7 and TRBJ2-1; D may be TRBD2 (6 bases). This CDR3 spans 16 amino acids. V lost 5 bases to trimming and J lost 7 bases, with 21 bases between them. The germline CDR1 and CDR2 sequences are SSHAT and FNYEAQ (reference sequence).

This clonotype was observed a few times. The chain recombines TRBV6-6 with TRBJ2-2; TRBD1 matches at 7 bases. V shed 7 bases and J 4 bases; nucleotides not matched to a gene: 6. This CDR3 has 14 residues. In germline, CDR1 is MNHNY, CDR2 SVGAGI (reference sequence). The CDR3 coding sequence is TGTGCCAGCACTAGGGGGCCGACCACCGGGGAGCTGTTTTTT. It encodes CASTRGPTTGELFF.